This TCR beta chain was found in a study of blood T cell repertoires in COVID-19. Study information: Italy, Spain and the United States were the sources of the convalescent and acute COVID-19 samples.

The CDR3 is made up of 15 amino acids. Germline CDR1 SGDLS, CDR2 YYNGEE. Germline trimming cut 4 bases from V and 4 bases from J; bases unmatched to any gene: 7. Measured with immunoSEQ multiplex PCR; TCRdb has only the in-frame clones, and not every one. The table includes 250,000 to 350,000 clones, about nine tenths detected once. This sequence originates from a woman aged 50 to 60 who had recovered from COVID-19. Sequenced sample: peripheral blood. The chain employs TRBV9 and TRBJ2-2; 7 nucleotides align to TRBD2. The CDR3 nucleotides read TGTGCCAGCAGCCCATGGGGGGGGACCACCGGGGAGCTGTTTTTT. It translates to CASSPWGGTTGELFF.